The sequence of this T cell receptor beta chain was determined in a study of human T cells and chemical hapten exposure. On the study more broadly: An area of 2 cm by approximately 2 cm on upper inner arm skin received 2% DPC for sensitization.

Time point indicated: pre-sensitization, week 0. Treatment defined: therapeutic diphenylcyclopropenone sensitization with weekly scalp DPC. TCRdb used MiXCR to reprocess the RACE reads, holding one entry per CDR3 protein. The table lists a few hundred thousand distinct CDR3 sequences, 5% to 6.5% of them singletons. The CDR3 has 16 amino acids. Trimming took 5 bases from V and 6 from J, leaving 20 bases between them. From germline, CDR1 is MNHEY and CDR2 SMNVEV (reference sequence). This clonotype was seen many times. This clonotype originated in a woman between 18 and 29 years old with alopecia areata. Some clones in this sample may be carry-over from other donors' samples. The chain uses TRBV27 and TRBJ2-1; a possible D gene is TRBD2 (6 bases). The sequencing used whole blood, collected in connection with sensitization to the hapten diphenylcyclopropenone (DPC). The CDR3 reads CASSPPRGGKSNEQFF. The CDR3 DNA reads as TGTGCCAGCAGTCCCCCCCGGGGAGGAAAAAGCAATGAGCAGTTCTTC.